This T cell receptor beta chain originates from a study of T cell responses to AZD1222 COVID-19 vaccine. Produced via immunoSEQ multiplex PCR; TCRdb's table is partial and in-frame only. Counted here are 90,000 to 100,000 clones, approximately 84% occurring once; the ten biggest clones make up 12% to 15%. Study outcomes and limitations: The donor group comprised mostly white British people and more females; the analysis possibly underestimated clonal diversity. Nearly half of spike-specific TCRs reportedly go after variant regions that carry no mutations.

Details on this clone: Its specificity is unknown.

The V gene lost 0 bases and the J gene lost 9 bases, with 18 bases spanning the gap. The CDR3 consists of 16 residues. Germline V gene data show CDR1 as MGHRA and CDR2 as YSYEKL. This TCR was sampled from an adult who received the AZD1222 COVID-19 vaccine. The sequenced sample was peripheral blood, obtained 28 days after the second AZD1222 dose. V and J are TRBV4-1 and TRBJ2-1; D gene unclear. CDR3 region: CASSQDGGSKVGEQFF. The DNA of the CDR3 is TGCGCCAGCAGCCAAGATGGCGGCTCCAAAGTGGGTGAGCAGTTCTTC.